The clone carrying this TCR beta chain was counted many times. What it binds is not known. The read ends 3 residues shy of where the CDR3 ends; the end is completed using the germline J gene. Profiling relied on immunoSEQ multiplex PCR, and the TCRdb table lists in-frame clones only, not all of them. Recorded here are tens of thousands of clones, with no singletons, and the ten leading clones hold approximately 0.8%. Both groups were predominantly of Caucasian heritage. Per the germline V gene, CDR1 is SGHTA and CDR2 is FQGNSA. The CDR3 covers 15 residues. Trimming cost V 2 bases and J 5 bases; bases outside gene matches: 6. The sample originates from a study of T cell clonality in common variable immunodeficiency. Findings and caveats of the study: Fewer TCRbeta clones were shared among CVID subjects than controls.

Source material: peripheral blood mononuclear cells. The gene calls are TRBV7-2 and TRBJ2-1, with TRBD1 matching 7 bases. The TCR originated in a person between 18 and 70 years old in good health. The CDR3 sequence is CASSLPGTEDNEQFF. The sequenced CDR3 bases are TGTGCCAGCAGCTTACCCGGGACAGAAGACAATGAG.